The clone carrying this T cell receptor (beta chain) was counted between two and nine times. The target antigen is unknown. The data originate from a study of vaccination and CD4 T cells after COVID-19. The overall study: Post-vaccine sampling followed dose two by a median around 74 days (range 14 to 241). Study-level points and caveats: Only post-vaccination samples contained a median approximately 85% of the reactive clones in convalescent patients. Spike mono-reactive status applied to 304 of 307 vaccine-specific clones in convalescent patients.

Once obtained from cultured CD4+ T cells, the DNA was sequenced using the Oncomine TCR Beta short-read assay. From the PCR reads, TCRdb called clonotypes with MiXCR, one entry per CDR3 protein. The sample has around 19,000 distinct CDR3 sequences, 40% seen once. Treatment: roughly ten-day PBMC culture with coronavirus spike peptide pools or control peptides (ViraFEST assay). Fresh IL-2 medium was used to replace half of the medium on days 3 and 7. The CDR3 runs 14 residues. Trimming removed 3 bases from V and 2 bases from J, with 14 bases in between. Germline-derived CDR1 and CDR2 are DFQATT and SNEGSKA (reference sequence).

Sequencing was performed on CD4+ T cells from blood, cultured in vitro. The sequence was obtained from a human donor who had recovered from COVID-19. The chain links TRBV20-1 to TRBJ2-7; D is tentatively TRBD1 or TRBD2 (5 bases each). CDR3 coding DNA: TGCAGTGCTAGTAGGGACGCAGGTACCTACGAGCAGTACTTC. It specifies CSASRDAGTYEQYF.